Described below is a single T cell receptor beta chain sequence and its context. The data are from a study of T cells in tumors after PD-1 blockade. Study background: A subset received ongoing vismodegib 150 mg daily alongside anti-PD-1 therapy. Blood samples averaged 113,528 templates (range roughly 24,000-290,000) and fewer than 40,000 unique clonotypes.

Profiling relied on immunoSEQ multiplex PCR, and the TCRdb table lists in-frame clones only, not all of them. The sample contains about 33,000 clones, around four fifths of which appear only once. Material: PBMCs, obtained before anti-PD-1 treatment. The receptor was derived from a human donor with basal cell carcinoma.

The CDR3 protein is CASSQAIAGSNEQFF. The CDR3, as DNA: TGTGCCAGCAGCCAAGCGATAGCGGGGAGCAATGAGCAGTTCTTC. The V gene is TRBV3-1 (or the pseudogene TRBV3-2), the J gene TRBJ2-1; 8 bases map to TRBD2. CDR1 and CDR2 (germline): LGHDT, YNNKEL (reference sequence). V shed 1 base, J shed 6 bases, and the junction held 5 bases outside the gene matches. The CDR3 covers 15 residues.